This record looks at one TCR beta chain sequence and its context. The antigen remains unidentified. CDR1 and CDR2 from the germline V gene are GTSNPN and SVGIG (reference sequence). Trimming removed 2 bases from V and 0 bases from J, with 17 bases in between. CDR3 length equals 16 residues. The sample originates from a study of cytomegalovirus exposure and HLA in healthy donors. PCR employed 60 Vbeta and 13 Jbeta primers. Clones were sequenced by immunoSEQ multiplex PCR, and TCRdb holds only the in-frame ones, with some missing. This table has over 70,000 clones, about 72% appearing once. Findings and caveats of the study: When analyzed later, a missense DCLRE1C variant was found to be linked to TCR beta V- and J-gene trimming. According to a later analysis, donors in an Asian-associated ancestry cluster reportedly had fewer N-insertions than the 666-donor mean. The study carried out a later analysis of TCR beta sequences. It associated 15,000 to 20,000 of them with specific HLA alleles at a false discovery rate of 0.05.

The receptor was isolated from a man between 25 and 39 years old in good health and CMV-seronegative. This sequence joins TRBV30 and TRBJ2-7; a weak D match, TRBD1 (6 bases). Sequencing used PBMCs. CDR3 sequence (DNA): TGTGCCTGGAGTCCGACCAGGGGATTATACTCCTACGAGCAGTACTTC. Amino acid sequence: CAWSPTRGLYSYEQYF.